This is a list of T cell receptor beta chains from one sample in a study of human T cells and chemical hapten exposure. TCRdb processed the RACE reads anew with MiXCR; each CDR3 protein has one entry. The table lists 65,000 or so distinct CDR3 sequences, under 7.5% of them singletons. The specimen sequenced was whole blood. The origin of the receptors is a female donor in good health. Some clones in this sample may be carry-over from other donors' samples. Both conserved end residues are part of each CDR3. Fields, in order: clone size, J gene, D gene, V gene, CDR3 protein, CDR3 DNA. The D gene is left open where the match is weak. Not every row has a clone size; where given, it reads once, few, many or a size class.

>many|TRBJ1-1|.|TRBV20-1
CRVTGPMNTEAFF
TGCAGGGTAACGGGGCCAATGAACACTGAAGCTTTCTTT
>.|TRBJ1-4|.|TRBV5-6
CASSRTSRRNEKLFF
TGTGCCAGCAGCAGGACCTCGCGGAGGAATGAAAAACTGTTTTTT
>many|TRBJ2-3|TRBD2|TRBV13
CASSLAGGDTQYF
TGTGCCAGCAGCTTAGCGGGAGGTGATACGCAGTATTTT
>.|TRBJ2-7|.|TRBV20-1
CSASTGTHYEQYF
TGCAGTGCCTCCACAGGGACTCACTACGAGCAGTACTTC
>.|TRBJ2-7|.|TRBV7-9
CASSSRTETYEQYF
TGTGCCAGCAGCTCCCGGACGGAAACCTACGAGCAGTACTTC
>many|TRBJ2-3|TRBD2|TRBV28
CASTPASGRQSTDTQYF
TGTGCCAGCACCCCGGCTAGCGGGCGCCAATCCACAGATACGCAGTATTTT
>many|TRBJ1-4|.|TRBV29-1
CSARDRLNEKLFF
TGCAGCGCCAGAGACAGGCTTAACGAAAAACTGTTTTTT
>.|TRBJ2-1|TRBD2|TRBV2
CASGDPSGRDSEQFF
TGTGCCAGCGGAGACCCTAGCGGGAGGGATTCTGAGCAGTTCTTC
>many|TRBJ1-4|.|TRBV7-2
CASSLLSGSHEKLFF
TGTGCCAGCAGCTTACTATCCGGGTCCCATGAAAAACTGTTTTTT
>few|TRBJ1-5|.|TRBV9
CASSVGLGTSEPQHF
TGTGCCAGCAGCGTAGGTTTAGGAACTTCGGAGCCCCAGCATTTT
>few|TRBJ2-7|.|TRBV7-2
CASSLYRNPRTFYEQYF
TGTGCCAGCAGCTTATACCGAAACCCCCGGACCTTTTACGAGCAGTACTTC
>few|TRBJ2-5|.|TRBV30
CAWRRQGGQPFQETQYF
TGTGCCTGGAGAAGGCAGGGCGGCCAACCTTTCCAAGAGACCCAGTACTTC
>few|TRBJ1-1|TRBD1|TRBV20-1
CSARAGTVSREAFF
TGCAGTGCTAGGGCCGGGACAGTGAGCCGTGAAGCTTTCTTT
>few|TRBJ1-5|.|TRBV5-5
CASSFTGGNQPQHF
TGTGCCAGCAGCTTCACGGGCGGAAATCAGCCCCAGCATTTT
>.|TRBJ2-4|.|TRBV12-3/TRBV12-4
CASSEIQGGGNIQYF
TGTGCCAGCAGTGAGATACAGGGAGGTGGAAACATTCAGTACTTC
>.|TRBJ1-1|TRBD1|TRBV10-3
CAISGDRENTEAFF
TGTGCCATCAGTGGAGACAGGGAGAACACTGAAGCTTTCTTT
>few|TRBJ2-5|TRBD2|TRBV20-1
CSASSGRTETQYF
TGCAGTGCTAGCAGCGGGAGAACGGAGACCCAGTACTTC
>many|TRBJ2-1|.|TRBV5-8
CASSWTVNEQFF
TGTGCCAGCAGCTGGACCGTCAATGAGCAGTTCTTC
>.|TRBJ2-3|.|TRBV7-8
CASSLEAGYTDTQYF
TGTGCCAGCAGCTTAGAGGCAGGATACACAGATACGCAGTATTTT
>many|TRBJ1-5|.|TRBV20-1
CSARDSSRLGANQPQHF
TGCAGTGCTAGAGATTCTTCTCGCCTTGGGGCAAATCAGCCCCAGCATTTT
>many|TRBJ2-3|TRBD2|TRBV7-2
CASSLAPYGAGGDTQYF
TGTGCCAGCAGCTTAGCACCTTATGGAGCGGGAGGAGATACGCAGTATTTT
>.|TRBJ2-2|.|TRBV30
CAWSLEDTGELFF
TGTGCCTGGAGTCTCGAGGACACCGGGGAGCTGTTTTTT
>many|TRBJ2-5|.|TRBV6-1
CASSPRAQETQYF
TGTGCCAGCAGCCCAAGGGCTCAAGAGACCCAGTACTTC
>many|TRBJ2-1|TRBD2|TRBV20-1
CSAPSGRSYNEQFF
TGCAGTGCCCCCAGCGGGAGGTCCTACAATGAGCAGTTCTTC
>.|TRBJ1-2|.|TRBV4-3
CASSQERGLGGYTF
TGCGCCAGCAGCCAAGAAAGGGGGTTGGGGGGCTACACCTTC
>many|TRBJ2-1|.|TRBV10-3
CAISEHRQTYNEQFF
TGTGCCATCAGTGAGCATCGACAAACCTACAATGAGCAGTTCTTC
>.|TRBJ2-7|TRBD1|TRBV6-6
CAGRITGGGQYF
TGTGCCGGCCGTATAACAGGGGGCGGGCAGTACTTC
>few|TRBJ2-3|.|TRBV20-1
CSVVPTTVDTQYF
TGCAGTGTTGTACCCACTACGGTAGATACGCAGTATTTT
>many|TRBJ2-4|TRBD1|TRBV15
CATSRDHPGQGGIQYF
TGTGCCACCAGCAGAGATCATCCAGGACAGGGCGGCATTCAGTACTTC
>many|TRBJ2-7|.|TRBV6-1
CASRVHHKYEQYF
TGTGCCAGCAGGGTCCATCACAAGTACGAGCAGTACTTC
>many|TRBJ2-2|TRBD1|TRBV7-9
CASSGLTGGRTGELFF
TGTGCCAGCAGCGGGCTGACAGGGGGCAGGACCGGGGAGCTGTTTTTT
>.|TRBJ2-1|.|TRBV29-1
CSVGARLGEQFF
TGCAGCGTTGGTGCCAGGCTCGGTGAGCAGTTCTTC
>many|TRBJ1-5|TRBD1|TRBV20-1
CSASPDRGRTNQPQHF
TGCAGTGCTAGCCCGGACAGGGGGAGAACCAATCAGCCCCAGCATTTT
>few|TRBJ2-3|TRBD2|TRBV12-3/TRBV12-4
CASSAVLRGRGTDTQYF
TGTGCCAGCAGTGCCGTCCTTCGCGGGAGGGGGACAGATACGCAGTATTTT
>many|TRBJ2-7|TRBD2|TRBV29-1
CSVVEPGLVIYEQYF
TGCAGCGTCGTAGAACCGGGACTAGTGATCTACGAGCAGTACTTC
>many|TRBJ2-1|TRBD1|TRBV12-3/TRBV12-4
CASSSPLNDRVRNEQFF
TGTGCCAGCAGTTCACCTTTAAATGACAGGGTTCGCAATGAGCAGTTCTTC
>few|TRBJ2-7|TRBD2|TRBV20-1
CSARPIAGVEQYF
TGCAGTGCTAGACCCATAGCGGGAGTAGAGCAGTACTTC
>many|TRBJ2-5|.|TRBV27
CASSLGETQYF
TGTGCCAGCAGTTTAGGAGAGACCCAGTACTTC
>.|TRBJ2-7|.|TRBV6-6
CASSYSPTEDLPSYEQYF
TGTGCCAGCAGTTACTCACCTACCGAGGACTTACCGTCCTACGAGCAGTACTTC